Shown below are 14 T cell receptor beta chains from a single sample sequenced in a study of blood T cells in healthy people across ages. Primers used in a second PCR of about 6 to 12 cycles were a sample-barcoded 5' primer and a J-beta primer mix. TCRdb used MiXCR to reprocess the 5' RACE reads, holding one entry per CDR3 protein. The top ten clones hold approximately 29% of a sample with 700,000 or so distinct CDR3 sequences, roughly two fifths of them seen once. Sequencing input: blood. These receptors all come from a man aged 80 or over in good health.

The genes are TRBV20-1 and TRBJ2-7; no firm D call. The germline CDR1 and CDR2 sequences are DFQATT and SNEGSKA (reference sequence). The CDR3 extends over 12 amino acids. The ends were cut back, 2 bases at V and 5 bases at J, with 10 bases in the middle. The CDR3 is CSARYGFDEQYF. CDR3 DNA: TGCAGTGCTAGATACGGGTTCGACGAGCAGTACTTC.

The V gene is TRBV20-1, the J gene TRBJ2-1; D may be TRBD2 (6 bases). This CDR3 contains 12 residues. CDR1 and CDR2 (germline): DFQATT, SNEGSKA (reference sequence). V lost 6 bases, J lost 6 bases, and 12 bases lay in between. CDR3 loop: CSAGGKGNEQFF. As DNA, the CDR3 is TGCAGTGCCGGGGGAAAGGGCAATGAGCAGTTCTTC.

The chain couples TRBV9 to TRBJ2-1; D perhaps matches TRBD2 (6 bases). The CDR3 consists of 15 residues. V was trimmed by 0 bases and J by 8 bases, leaving 15 bases between them. Looked up from germline, CDR1 is SGDLS and CDR2 is YYNGEE. The CDR3 nucleotides are TGTGCCAGCAGCGTAGTCAGTGGAGGGTTGGATGAGCAGTTCTTC. This gives the protein CASSVVSGGLDEQFF.

The V and J genes are TRBV20-1 and TRBJ2-3; D may correspond to TRBD1 or TRBD2 (6 bases each). This CDR3 region has 15 residues. The V gene lost 6 bases and the J gene lost 1 base, with 17 bases spanning the gap. Germline V gene sequence: CDR1 DFQATT, CDR2 SNEGSKA (reference sequence). The CDR3 DNA follows: TGCAGTGCAAAGAGGGGGGCAAGGGGCACAGATACGCAGTATTTT. This gives the protein CSAKRGARGTDTQYF.

The V gene is TRBV18, the J gene TRBJ2-1; D perhaps matches TRBD1 (6 bases). V lost 6 bases to trimming and J lost 7 bases, with 10 bases between them. The CDR3 has 12 amino acids. Germline V gene lookup returns CDR1 KGHSH and CDR2 LQKENI. CDR3 sequence (DNA): TGTGCCAGCTCGCCTACAGGGAATGAGCAGTTCTTC. As protein: CASSPTGNEQFF. Variable domain in full (rest from reference TRBV18 and TRBJ2-1): NAGVMQNPRHLVRRRGQEARLRCSPMKGHSHVYWYRQLPEEGLKFMVYLQKENIIDESGMPKERFSAEFPKEGPSILRIQQVVRGDSAAYFCASSPTGNEQFFGPGTRLTVL.

The gene calls are TRBV5-5 and TRBJ1-2; 9 bases are shared with TRBD1. The CDR3 loop spans 15 amino acids. Germline V gene lookup returns CDR1 SGHKS and CDR2 YYEKEE (reference sequence). J lost 7 bases, V lost 2 bases, and 9 bases had no gene match. CDR3 DNA sequence: TGTGCCAGCAGCTTAACAGGGGGCGAGCGTGTTGGCTACACCTTC. It is translated as CASSLTGGERVGYTF.

The chain couples TRBV20-1 to TRBJ1-2; 7 bases map to TRBD1. CDR1 DFQATT and CDR2 SNEGSKA come from the germline V gene (reference sequence). V was pared by 6 bases and J by 4 bases, with 5 bases of the junction left unmatched. CDR3 size: 12 residues. Here the CDR3 DNA reads TGCAGTGCAAGGGGGCAGGTCTATGGCTACACCTTC. Amino acids: CSARGQVYGYTF.

V usage is TRBV4-3 and J usage is TRBJ2-5; 9 bases line up with TRBD1. Per the germline V gene, CDR1 is LGHNA and CDR2 is YSLEER. The length of the CDR3 is 16 residues. The V and J ends lost 2 bases and 0 bases, in that order; junction bases with no gene match: 4. The CDR3 bases are TGCGCCAGCAGCCAATTAGGGACAGGGAACCAAGAGACCCAGTACTTC. Protein product: CASSQLGTGNQETQYF.

This clonotype was seen more than once but under ten times. The V and J genes are TRBV7-2 and TRBJ2-1; tentative D call: TRBD1 (5 bases). The CDR3 runs to 13 residues. Trimming shortened V by 4 bases and J by 8 bases, and 12 bases separated the two germline ends. Germline-derived CDR1 and CDR2 are SGHTA and FQGNSA. The CDR3, as DNA: TGTGCCAGCAGCTCCACCAGGGTTGATGAGCAGTTCTTC. This translates into CASSSTRVDEQFF.

The J gene is TRBJ2-7, the V gene TRBV7-9; tentatively, D is TRBD2 (5 bases). Looked up from germline, CDR1 is SEHNR and CDR2 is FQNEAQ (reference sequence). CDR3 length: 14 residues. Trimming cost V 5 bases and J 2 bases, with 13 bases left between them. The CDR3 loop reads CASSPSHGTYEQYF. The CDR3 coding sequence is TGTGCCAGCAGCCCTAGCCACGGTACCTACGAGCAGTACTTC.

This clonotype was seen more than once but under ten times. The J gene is TRBJ2-5, the V gene TRBV7-3; perhaps TRBD1 as D (5 bases). CDR1 is SGHTA and CDR2 is FQGTGA in the germline V gene. With 5 bases removed from V and 2 bases from J, the gap between germline ends came to 12 bases. This CDR3 comprises 14 residues. The CDR3 protein is CASSPNKGQETQYF. The CDR3, as DNA: TGTGCCAGCAGCCCTAATAAGGGGCAAGAGACCCAGTACTTC.

The chain has TRBV7-2 and TRBJ2-1; TRBD2 is a possible D gene (6 bases). This CDR3 spans 15 amino acids. CDR1 SGHTA and CDR2 FQGNSA come from the germline V gene. Trimming removed 7 bases at V and 2 bases at J, with 15 bases between. CDR3 sequence reads: CASIPPGLAYNEQFF. The CDR3 DNA reads TGTGCCAGCATACCACCGGGACTGGCCTACAATGAGCAGTTCTTC.

This clonotype appeared many times. The rearrangement joins TRBV7-9 to TRBJ2-7, with D maybe TRBD2 (5 bases). The V and J ends lost 11 bases and 4 bases respectively, with 12 bases between them. Per germline, CDR1 SEHNR and CDR2 FQNEAQ (reference sequence). This CDR3 spans 11 amino acids. CDR3 sequence (DNA): TGTGCCGGCCAGAGGGATTACGAGCAGTACTTC. Amino acid sequence: CAGQRDYEQYF.

This clonotype was picked up a small number of times. This rearrangement joins TRBV25-1 to TRBJ2-7; TRBD2 aligns across 11 bases. The V and J ends lost 6 bases and 12 bases, in that order; junction bases with no gene match: 7. This CDR3 is built from 12 residues. Germline-derived CDR1 and CDR2 are MGHDK and SYGVNS. This chain's CDR3 is CASSVTSGSWYF. The CDR3 bases are TGTGCCAGCAGCGTAACTAGCGGGAGTTGGTACTTC.